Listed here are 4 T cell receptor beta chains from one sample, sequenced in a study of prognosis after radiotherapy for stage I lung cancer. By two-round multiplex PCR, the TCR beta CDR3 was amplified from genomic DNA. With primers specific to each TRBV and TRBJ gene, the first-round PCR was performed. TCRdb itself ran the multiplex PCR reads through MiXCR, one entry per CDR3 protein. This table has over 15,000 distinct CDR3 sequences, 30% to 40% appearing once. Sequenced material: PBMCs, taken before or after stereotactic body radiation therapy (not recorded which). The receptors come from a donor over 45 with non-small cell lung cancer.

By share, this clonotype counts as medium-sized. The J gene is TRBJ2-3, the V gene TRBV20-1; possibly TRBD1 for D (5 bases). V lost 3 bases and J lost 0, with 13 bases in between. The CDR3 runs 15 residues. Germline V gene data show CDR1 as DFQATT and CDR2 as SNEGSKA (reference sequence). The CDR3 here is CSASRAVGSTDTQYF. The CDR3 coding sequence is TGCAGTGCTAGCAGGGCGGTCGGGAGCACAGATACGCAGTATTTT.

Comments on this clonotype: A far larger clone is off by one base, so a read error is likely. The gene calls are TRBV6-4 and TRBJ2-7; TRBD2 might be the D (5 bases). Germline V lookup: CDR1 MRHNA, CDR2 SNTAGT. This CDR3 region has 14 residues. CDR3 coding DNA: TGTGCCAGCAGTTACTCCGGGATCTCCTACGAGCAGTACTTC. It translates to CASSYSGISYEQYF.

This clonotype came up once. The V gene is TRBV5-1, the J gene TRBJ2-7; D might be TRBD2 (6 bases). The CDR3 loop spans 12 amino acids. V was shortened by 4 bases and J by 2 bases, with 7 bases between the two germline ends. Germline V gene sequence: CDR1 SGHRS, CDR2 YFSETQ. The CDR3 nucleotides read TGCGCCAGCAGCGGGAGGCCCTACGAGCAGTACTTC. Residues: CASSGRPYEQYF.

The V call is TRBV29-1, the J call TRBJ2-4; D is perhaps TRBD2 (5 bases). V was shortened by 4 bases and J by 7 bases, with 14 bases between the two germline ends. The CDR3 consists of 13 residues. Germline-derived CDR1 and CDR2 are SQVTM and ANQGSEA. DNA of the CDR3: TGCAGCGTTGCTCAGGTGGAGGCGAACATTCAGTACTTC. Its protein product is CSVAQVEANIQYF.